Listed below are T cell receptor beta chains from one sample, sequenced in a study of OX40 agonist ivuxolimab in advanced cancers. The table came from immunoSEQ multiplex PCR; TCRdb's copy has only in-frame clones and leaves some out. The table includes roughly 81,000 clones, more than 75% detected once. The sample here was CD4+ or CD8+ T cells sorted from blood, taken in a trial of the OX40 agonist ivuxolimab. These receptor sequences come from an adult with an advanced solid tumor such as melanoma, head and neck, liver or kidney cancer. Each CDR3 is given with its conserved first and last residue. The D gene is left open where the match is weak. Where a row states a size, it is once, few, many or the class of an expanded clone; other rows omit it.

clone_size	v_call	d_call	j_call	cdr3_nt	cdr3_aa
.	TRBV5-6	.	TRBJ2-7	TGTGCCAGCAGCTTGGAAGGGGGCGAGCAGTACTTC	CASSLEGGEQYF
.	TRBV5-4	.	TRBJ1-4	TGTGCCAGCAGCAATGGGCTTCCAAATGAAAAACTGTTTTTT	CASSNGLPNEKLFF
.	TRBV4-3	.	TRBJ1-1	TGCGCCAGCAGCCAAGATCCCGTTGGTGGGACTGAAGCTTTCTTT	CASSQDPVGGTEAFF
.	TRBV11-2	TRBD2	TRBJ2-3	TGTGCCAGCAGCTTAGCGCTAGCGGGGGGTACAGATACGCAGTATTTT	CASSLALAGGTDTQYF
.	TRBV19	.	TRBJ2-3	TGTGCCAGTAGTATAGTCCAGGCTGATACGCAGTATTTT	CASSIVQADTQYF
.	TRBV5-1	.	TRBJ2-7	TGCGCCAGCAGCCGGGACCCAAGGACAGAAGGACAGTACTTC	CASSRDPRTEGQYF
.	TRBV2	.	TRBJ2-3	TGTGCCAGCAGGGTTGACACAGATACGCAGTATTTT	CASRVDTDTQYF
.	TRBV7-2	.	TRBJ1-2	TGTGCCAGCAGCTTAGCGATAGGCAGGGCCCGGGGCTACACCTTC	CASSLAIGRARGYTF
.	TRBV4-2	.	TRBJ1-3	TGTGCCAGCAGCCTCCCATGGGGGGGCCGCTCTGGAAACACCATATATTTT	CASSLPWGGRSGNTIYF
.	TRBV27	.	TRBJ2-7	TGTGCCAGCAGTCACCGGGACCCGAGGACCTACGAGCAGTACTTC	CASSHRDPRTYEQYF
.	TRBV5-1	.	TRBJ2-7	TGCGCCAGCAGTTTAGCGGGACAGGGTATCGACGAGCAGTACTTC	CASSLAGQGIDEQYF
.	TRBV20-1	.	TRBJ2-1	TGCAGTGCTAGAACCCAAAACGGGTTGTTCTTC	CSARTQNGLFF
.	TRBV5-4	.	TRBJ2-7	TGTGCCAGCAGCCGAAGTCCAATCAAGGGCCAGGCTAAGAGCAGCTACGAGCAGTACTTC	CASSRSPIKGQAKSSYEQYF
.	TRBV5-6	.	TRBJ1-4	TGTGCCAGCAGCTTGGGACAGACCTCAACTAATGAAAAACTGTTTTTT	CASSLGQTSTNEKLFF
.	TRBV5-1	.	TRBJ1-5	TGCGCCAGCAGCCTATTGGGCAATCAGCCCCAGCATTTT	CASSLLGNQPQHF
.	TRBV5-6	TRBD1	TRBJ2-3	TGTGCCAGCACCCGGGACAGGGTAGATACGCAGTATTTT	CASTRDRVDTQYF
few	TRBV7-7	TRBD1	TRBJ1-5	TGTGCTAGCAGGAGGCAGGGGGTACGCCAGCCCCAGCATTTT	CASRRQGVRQPQHF
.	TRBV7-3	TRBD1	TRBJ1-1	TGTGCCAGCAGCTCCCCGACAGGGGGCCGAGCTTTCTTT	CASSSPTGGRAFF
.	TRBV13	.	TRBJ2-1	TGTGCCAGCAGCCAGGTTTGGAGGACAGAGAACAATGAGCAGTTCTTC	CASSQVWRTENNEQFF
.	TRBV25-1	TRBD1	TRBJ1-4	TGTGCCAGCAGTCCCCGGGCGGGGACAGGGACTGGGAATGAAAAACTGTTTTTT	CASSPRAGTGTGNEKLFF
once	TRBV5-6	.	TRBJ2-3	TGTGCCAGCAGCTTGGGACGTTTTTCGACAGATACGCAGTATTTT	CASSLGRFSTDTQYF
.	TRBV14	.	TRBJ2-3	TGTGCCAGCAGCCAGGGATGGTGGGCAGATACGCAGTATTTT	CASSQGWWADTQYF
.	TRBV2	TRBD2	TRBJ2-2	TGTGCCAGCAGTGAAGCCGTGGGGGGGAACCCCGGGGAGCTGTTTTTT	CASSEAVGGNPGELFF
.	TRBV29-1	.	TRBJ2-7	TGCAGCGTTGACCTAAGCAGTGGGGGGCTCTACGAGCAGTACTTC	CSVDLSSGGLYEQYF
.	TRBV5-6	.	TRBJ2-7	TGTGCCAGCAGGTCCCTCGGGGCCCCCCTCCACGAGCAGTACTTC	CASRSLGAPLHEQYF
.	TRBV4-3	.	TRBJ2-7	TGCGCCAGCAGCCGGGGCGTTTCATACTACGAGCAGTACTTC	CASSRGVSYYEQYF
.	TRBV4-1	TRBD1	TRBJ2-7	TGCGCCAGCAGCCAAGGGGACAGAAATACCTACGAGCAGTACTTC	CASSQGDRNTYEQYF
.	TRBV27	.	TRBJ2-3	TGTGCCAGCACTCCGCAGGACACAGATACGCAGTATTTT	CASTPQDTDTQYF
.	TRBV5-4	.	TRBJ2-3	TGTGCCAGCAGCTTTTTTCCAGATACGCAGTATTTT	CASSFFPDTQYF
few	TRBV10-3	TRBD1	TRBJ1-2	TGTGCCATCAGTGCTGGGACAGGGAAAGTTCATGGCTACACCTTC	CAISAGTGKVHGYTF
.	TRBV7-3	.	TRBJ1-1	TGTGCCAGCAGCTTCGGGGGGAACACTGAAGCTTTCTTT	CASSFGGNTEAFF
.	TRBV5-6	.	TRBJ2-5	TGTGCCAGCAGCTTGGGTCAGTCACCGCCGGAGACCCAGTACTTC	CASSLGQSPPETQYF
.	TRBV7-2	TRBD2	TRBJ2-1	TGTGCCAGCAGCTACGGAGCGGGGTATGAGCAGTTCTTC	CASSYGAGYEQFF
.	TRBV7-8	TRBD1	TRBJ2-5	TGTGCCAGCAGCTTAGCGAACAGGGGACAAGAGACCCAGTACTTC	CASSLANRGQETQYF
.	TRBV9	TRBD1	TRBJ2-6	TGTGCCAGCAGCGGCGACAGGGGGGCTGGGGCCAACGTCCTGACTTTC	CASSGDRGAGANVLTF
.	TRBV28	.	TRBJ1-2	TGTGCCAGCAGTGAGAGCTATGGCTACACCTTC	CASSESYGYTF
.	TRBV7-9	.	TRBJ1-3	TGTGCCAGCAGCCTCCACCTAGGGTTCGCTGGAAACACCATATATTTT	CASSLHLGFAGNTIYF
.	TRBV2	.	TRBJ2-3	TGTGCCAGCAGTGAAGACCTCGCAGATACGCAGTATTTT	CASSEDLADTQYF
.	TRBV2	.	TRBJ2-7	TGTGCCAGCAGTGCCGCCTACGAGCAGTACTTC	CASSAAYEQYF
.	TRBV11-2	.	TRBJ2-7	TGTGCCAGCGGCGCAGGGAGCTCCTACGAGCAGTACTTC	CASGAGSSYEQYF
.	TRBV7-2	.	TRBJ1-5	TGTGCCAGCAGCTTTTATCTAGATAGCAATCAGCCCCAGCATTTT	CASSFYLDSNQPQHF
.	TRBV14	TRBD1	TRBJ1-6	TGTGCCAGCAGCGCCTTACAGGGGACCTCCTATAATTCACCCCTCCACTTT	CASSALQGTSYNSPLHF
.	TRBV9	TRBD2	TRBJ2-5	TGTGCCAGCAGCGTGGGACTAGCGTCCGGGGAGACCCAGTACTTC	CASSVGLASGETQYF
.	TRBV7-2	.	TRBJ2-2	TGTGCCAGCAGGCCGGGACTGACGAACACCGGGGAGCTGTTTTTT	CASRPGLTNTGELFF
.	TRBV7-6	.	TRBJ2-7	TGTGCCAGCAGCCGTAACTACGAGCAGTACTTC	CASSRNYEQYF
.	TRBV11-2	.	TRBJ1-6	TGTGCCAGCAGCCCAGGATTGACATATTCACCCCTCCACTTT	CASSPGLTYSPLHF
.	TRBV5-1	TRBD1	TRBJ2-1	TGCGCCAGCAGCTTGGGACAGGGGAATGAGCAGTTCTTC	CASSLGQGNEQFF
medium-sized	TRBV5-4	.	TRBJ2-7	TGTGCCAGCAGCCTCCGGGGAGAGCAGTACTTC	CASSLRGEQYF
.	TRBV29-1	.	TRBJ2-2	TGCAGCGTCCTGGTCGAGATCAACACCGGGGAGCTGTTTTTT	CSVLVEINTGELFF
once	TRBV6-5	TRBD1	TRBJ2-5	TGTGCCAGCAGTTACCGGGGACAGGGGCAAGAGACCCAGTACTTC	CASSYRGQGQETQYF
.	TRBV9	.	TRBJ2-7	TGTGCCAGCAGCGCGAAGAGCGGACAGTCCTACTACGAGCAGTACTTC	CASSAKSGQSYYEQYF
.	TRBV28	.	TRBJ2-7	TGTGCCAGCAGTCTAGTGAGGGAACAGCAGTACTTC	CASSLVREQQYF
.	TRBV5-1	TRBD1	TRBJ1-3	TGCGCCAGCAGCTTGACAGGGGCGGCTGGAAACACCATATATTTT	CASSLTGAAGNTIYF